Listed below are T cell receptor beta chains from one sample, sequenced in a study of immune characterization of retroperitoneal liposarcoma. TCRdb called the PCR reads again in MiXCR, with one record for every CDR3 protein. The data contain some 9,600 distinct CDR3 sequences, around 37% of them singletons. Sequences were obtained from tumor tissue. Receptor source: a male donor with retroperitoneal liposarcoma. The CDR3 runs from the conserved cysteine through the conserved F or W.

j_call | v_call | cdr3_aa
- | TRBV12-3/TRBV12-4 | CASSDRSYEQYF
TRBJ2-1 | TRBV12-3/TRBV12-4 | CASSNRDRGYEQFF
- | TRBV30 | CAWRKYSGSYEQYF
- | TRBV12-3/TRBV12-4 | CASRFYRGYDEQYF
- | TRBV7-9 | CASSHERSNEQYF
TRBJ2-1 | TRBV7-8 | CASSLARPSPHLTSYNEQFF
TRBJ2-1 | TRBV7-2 | CASSPLYGAYNEQFF
- | TRBV6-1 | CASSEIREQYF
TRBJ2-3 | TRBV7-6 | CASSLALTSGRTDTQYF
TRBJ1-1 | TRBV6-2/TRBV6-3 | CASSYLLGSEDNEAFF
TRBJ2-1 | TRBV27 | CASSLGRTYNEQFF
TRBJ2-1 | TRBV27 | CASSPPRGEQFF
- | TRBV6-8 | CASSPNQAYEQYF
TRBJ2-1 | TRBV6-1 | CASNPGVAYEQFF
- | TRBV6-2/TRBV6-3 | CASGRLARETQYF
TRBJ1-6 | TRBV6-5 | CASSSSLPYNSPLHF
TRBJ2-1 | TRBV11-3 | CASSATLRGRGIPSTQFF
TRBJ2-3 | TRBV27 | CASSRRFVDTQYF
- | TRBV5-3 | CASSPAPQGSQETQYF
TRBJ2-1 | TRBV6-1 | CASSEYSISYEQFF
- | TRBV6-5 | CASSYRRITAGEKKETQYF
- | TRBV6-6 | CASSYLSGTGSDEQYF
TRBJ1-2 | TRBV6-9 | CASSTDSTYGYTF
TRBJ2-1 | TRBV27 | CASSALAGALGEQFF
TRBJ2-1 | TRBV6-1 | CASSEGTSDEQFF
- | TRBV5-1 | CASSLGDRSFTDEQFF
TRBJ2-3 | TRBV7-3 | CASSLSPTSASTDTQYF
TRBJ1-2 | TRBV6-1 | CASSEAQGYYGYTF
TRBJ2-1 | TRBV10-3 | CASRAQGALYEQFF
TRBJ2-5 | TRBV6-8 | CASSPPRQPGETQYF
TRBJ2-1 | TRBV6-6 | CASSYDGSSYNEQFF
TRBJ1-1 | TRBV7-2 | CASSLVWANTEAFF
TRBJ2-7 | TRBV27 | CASSPWAGTAEYEQYF
TRBJ2-7 | TRBV7-2 | CASSLVLDREYEQYF
- | TRBV7-2 | CASRTDWGADEQYF
- | TRBV6-1 | CASSEGDPSSYEQYF
- | TRBV6-1 | CASSARTDLYEQYF
TRBJ2-1 | TRBV5-6 | CASSLSSWQELKQFF
TRBJ1-2 | TRBV28 | CASSPLRSGHRGHYGYTF
TRBJ1-2 | TRBV6-1 | CASSELDSRSYTF
TRBJ1-2 | TRBV27 | CASSLEPDRSGYTF
TRBJ2-5 | TRBV6-1 | CASSEQARGKETQYF
TRBJ2-6 | TRBV6-6 | CASSYATGTGANVLTF